This T cell receptor (beta chain) was captured in a study of post-analysis software for immune sequencing data. Study-level points and caveats: Patients used five TRBV segments, including TRBV5-6, TRBV5-1 and TRBV20-1, more often than controls.

In its sample, this clonotype was seen a few times. What it binds is not known. Tagging with unique molecular identifiers was a feature of the TCR beta cDNA libraries. TCRdb redid the calling of the PCR reads with MiXCR, one entry per CDR3 protein. The sample lists hundreds of thousands of distinct CDR3 sequences; 25% to 30% were seen once. In germline, CDR1 is SGHTA, CDR2 FQGNSA. CDR3 length: 15 residues. J gave up 2 bases and V 5 bases, and 9 bases lay outside the gene matches. The specimen was blood. The source is a girl between 10 and 17 years old with multiple sclerosis. J is TRBJ2-7 and V is TRBV7-2; 7 bases are a match to TRBD1. The CDR3 nucleotides are TGTGCCAGCAGCCCCGCCATCGGGACAGCCTACGAGCAGTACTTC. Encoded protein: CASSPAIGTAYEQYF.